These 17 T cell receptor beta chains were all obtained from the same sample, sequenced in a study of shared clonotypes between healthy human individuals. Sequencing was performed with immunoSEQ multiplex PCR; in TCRdb, only in-frame clones are kept and a portion is missing. The sample holds about 2.2 million clones, under 95% seen once. Only CD45RO-negative cells positively selected for CCR7 counted as naive CD8 cells, so terminally differentiated effector memory CD45RA+ cells were excluded. The sample taken for sequencing was naive CD8+ T cells from PBMCs. Receptors were obtained from a man between 18 and 29 years old in good health. Some clones in this sample may be carry-over from other donors' samples.

The chain is built from TRBV5-1 and TRBJ2-1; D might be TRBD1 (6 bases). There are 18 residues in the CDR3. From germline, CDR1 is SGHRS and CDR2 YFSETQ. Trimming stripped 1 base from V and 1 base from J, with 18 bases between. CDR3 residues: CASSLTKYPGQSYNEQFF. Written as DNA, the CDR3 is TGCGCCAGCAGCTTGACTAAGTACCCGGGACAATCCTACAATGAGCAGTTCTTC.

A few counts support this clone. The genes are TRBV10-3 and TRBJ1-2, with 7 bases that match TRBD1. CDR1 and CDR2 (germline): ENHRY, SYGVKD. The CDR3 has 11 residues. The trim removed 5 bases at V and 7 bases at J, leaving 1 base unmatched. Here the CDR3 DNA reads TGTGCCATCAGTAGGGACAGTGGCTACACCTTC. Translating it yields CAISRDSGYTF.

This chain joins TRBV7-6 and TRBJ1-3; D is possibly TRBD1 (5 bases). Germline lookup yields CDR1 SGHVS and CDR2 FNYEAQ. This CDR3 has 15 residues. V lost 5 bases and J lost 2, with 13 bases in between. CDR3 in DNA: TGTGCCAGCAGCCAGGACGGGACGCCTGGAAACACCATATATTTT. Translated: CASSQDGTPGNTIYF.

This chain connects TRBV28 to TRBJ1-2; 7 bases are a match to TRBD1. The CDR3 contains 18 residues. Unmatched junction bases numbered 15, after V lost 4 bases and J lost 1 base. Germline CDR1 is MDHEN and CDR2 is SYDVKM. The CDR3 loop reads CASSSFRDSVASNYGYTF. CDR3 DNA sequence: TGTGCCAGCAGTTCCTTCCGGGACAGCGTAGCCAGTAACTATGGCTACACCTTC.

The chain recombines TRBV28 with TRBJ2-5; 7 nucleotides match TRBD1. Germline V gene sequence: CDR1 MDHEN, CDR2 SYDVKM. This CDR3 has 13 amino acids. The V segment lost 10 bases and the J segment 5 bases; nucleotides outside the gene matches: 10. The CDR3 loop is CATSRDSQETQYF. CDR3 DNA sequence: TGTGCCACCTCCCGGGACAGCCAGGAGACCCAGTACTTC.

This chain links TRBV5-6 with TRBJ2-1, with D hard to call. Germline values: CDR1 SGHDT, CDR2 YYEEEE. The length of the CDR3 is 16 residues. V lost 4 bases and J 0 bases, leaving 14 bases between the germline ends. DNA for the CDR3: TGTGCCAGCAGCCGCCTCACAGAGAGCTCCTACAATGAGCAGTTCTTC. Encoded protein: CASSRLTESSYNEQFF.

V is TRBV5-1 and J is TRBJ2-2; TRBD1 matches 9 bases. V trimming: 2 bases; J trimming: 3 bases; junction bases outside the gene matches: 11. CDR1 and CDR2 from the germline V gene are SGHRS and YFSETQ. The length of the CDR3 is 18 residues. The CDR3 sequence is CASSFRRGQGTDTGELFF. CDR3 DNA: TGCGCCAGCAGCTTCCGTCGAGGACAGGGGACGGACACCGGGGAGCTGTTTTTT.

V is TRBV19 and J is TRBJ2-3; D is uncertain. Germline V gene sequence: CDR1 LNHDA, CDR2 SQIVND (reference sequence). V dropped 6 bases and J dropped 2 bases, with 21 bases sitting between them. The CDR3 has 17 amino acids. The CDR3 sequence is CASRTRSVLSDTDTQYF. In DNA, the CDR3 is TGTGCCAGTAGGACCCGCTCCGTACTAAGCGACACAGATACGCAGTATTTT.

The V call is TRBV2, the J call TRBJ2-7, with TRBD1 matching 9 bases. V was pared by 3 bases and J by 0 bases, with 6 bases of the junction left unmatched. The CDR3 extends over 16 amino acids. Germline-derived CDR1 and CDR2 are SNHLY and FYNNEI. For the CDR3, the DNA is TGTGCCAGCAGTGAGTGGGGACAGGGCAGCTCCTACGAGCAGTACTTC. Protein sequence: CASSEWGQGSSYEQYF.

The chain couples TRBV19 to TRBJ1-2, with 11 bases fitting TRBD1. The CDR3 contains 19 residues. CDR1 and CDR2 from the germline V gene are LNHDA and SQIVND (reference sequence). V was clipped by 3 bases and J by 2 bases; unmatched bases: 14. The CDR3 loop is CASSMQGPGTGGYNYGYTF. Here the CDR3 DNA reads TGTGCCAGTAGTATGCAGGGCCCCGGGACAGGGGGTTACAACTATGGCTACACCTTC. The full variable domain, its missing parts supplied by reference TRBV19 and TRBJ1-2, is DGGITQSPKYLFRKEGQNVTLSCEQNLNHDAMYWYRQDPGQGLRLIYYSQIVNDFQKGDIAEGYSVSREKKESFPLTVTSAQKNPTAFYLCASSMQGPGTGGYNYGYTFGSGTRLTVV.

The count of this clone is one. The chain uses TRBV14 and TRBJ2-1; unclear D gene. The V end lost 10 bases, the J end lost 3 bases, and 13 bases lay between the germline ends. Germline V CDR1 and CDR2: SGHDN, FVKESK. The CDR3 is 13 residues long. As DNA, the CDR3 is TGTGCCACAGCAAGGCTAGACTACAATGAGCAGTTCTTC. The encoded protein is CATARLDYNEQFF. Looking up the rest from reference TRBV14 and TRBJ2-1 gives the full variable domain: EAGVTQFPSHSVIEKGQTVTLRCDPISGHDNLYWYRRVMGKEIKFLLHFVKESKQDESGMPNNRFLAERTGGTYSTLKVQPAELEDSGVYFCATARLDYNEQFFGPGTRLTVL.

The J gene is TRBJ2-1, the V gene TRBV13, with TRBD1 identical over 12 bases. The length of the CDR3 is 15 residues. Germline values: CDR1 PRHDT, CDR2 FYEKMQ (reference sequence). Losses at the gene ends were 4 bases for V and 10 bases for J; bases not matched to a gene: 8. The CDR3 nucleotides are TGTGCCAGCAGCTCCCGGGACAGGGGGCTTAGGGAGCAGTTCTTC. It encodes CASSSRDRGLREQFF.

Of note for this clone: The same CDR3 is also encoded by other DNA sequences in this sample. The gene calls are TRBV30 and TRBJ2-1, with D perhaps TRBD2 (5 bases). V shed 0 bases and J shed 7 bases, with 7 bases lying between them. The CDR3 extends over 12 amino acids. Germline V lookup: CDR1 GTSNPN, CDR2 SVGIG (reference sequence). The CDR3 reads CAWSVSGNEQFF. CDR3 nucleotides: TGTGCCTGGAGTGTATCGGGAAATGAGCAGTTCTTC.

The chain links TRBV7-2 to TRBJ1-3; D possibly corresponds to TRBD1 (5 bases). Trimming cost V 5 bases and J 1 base, with 12 bases left between them. CDR1 is SGHTA, CDR2 FQGNSA, per germline. The CDR3 spans 15 residues. This chain's CDR3 is CASSPSGGSGNTIYF. The CDR3 DNA sequence: TGTGCCAGCAGCCCAAGCGGGGGATCTGGAAACACCATATATTTT.

This chain joins TRBV28 and TRBJ1-4, with no clear D. This CDR3 contains 15 residues. CDR1 is MDHEN, CDR2 SYDVKM, per germline. Trimming cost V 5 bases and J 5 bases, with 15 bases left between them. DNA of the CDR3: TGTGCCAGCAGTCCCTCTAGGGTTCCAAATGAAAAACTGTTTTTT. It specifies CASSPSRVPNEKLFF.

This clone appeared a single time. The genes are TRBV28 and TRBJ2-2; D is ambiguous. The V end lost 4 bases, the J end lost 2 bases, and 23 bases lay between the germline ends. The germline V gene encodes CDR1 MDHEN and CDR2 SYDVKM. The CDR3 runs 19 residues. The CDR3 is CASSSNILNTYINTGELFF. DNA for the CDR3: TGTGCCAGCAGTTCAAACATACTTAACACATATATTAACACCGGGGAGCTGTTTTTT.

The chain couples TRBV7-9 to TRBJ2-2; no firm D call. The V and J ends lost 7 bases and 2 bases respectively, with 11 bases between them. The CDR3 is 14 amino acids. Germline V gives CDR1 SEHNR, CDR2 FQNEAQ (reference sequence). The CDR3, as DNA: TGTGCCAGCACCTCGGCCGAAAACACCGGGGAGCTGTTTTTT. It yields the protein CASTSAENTGELFF.